A single sample is the source of the 28 T cell receptor beta chains below, sequenced in a study of cytomegalovirus exposure and HLA in healthy donors. Primers included in the PCR were 60 Vbeta and 13 Jbeta primers. The assay was immunoSEQ multiplex PCR, and TCRdb's table has in-frame clones only and misses some. Among about 110,000 clones, approximately 70% were seen once, and the ten largest hold approximately 10%. Sequencing input: PBMCs. These receptor sequences come from a man aged 35-49 years in good health and CMV-seropositive.

The chain carries TRBV10-3 and TRBJ1-4; no firm D call. V lost 3 bases and J lost 2, with 10 bases in between. CDR3 length: 15 residues. Germline lookup yields CDR1 ENHRY and CDR2 SYGVKD. The CDR3 nucleotides are TGTGCCATCAGTGATGAGAGCCGCACTAATGAAAAACTGTTTTTT. Protein sequence: CAISDESRTNEKLFF.

The rearrangement uses TRBV11-2 and TRBJ1-3; 8 bases match TRBD1. The CDR3 runs to 15 residues. Germline assignment: CDR1 SGHAT and CDR2 FQNNGV. The J segment lost 10 bases and the V segment lost 5 bases, leaving 13 bases of the junction unmatched. In DNA, the CDR3 is TGTGCCAGCAGCGCCGTCCAGGGGGCAAGTTATACCATATATTTT. This codes for CASSAVQGASYTIYF. The full variable domain, in which reference TRBV11-2 and TRBJ1-3 provide the parts outside the CDR3, is EAGVAQSPRYKIIEKRQSVAFWCNPISGHATLYWYQQILGQGPKLLIQFQNNGVVDDSQLPKDRFSAERLKGVDSTLKIQPAKLEDSAVYLCASSAVQGASYTIYFGEGSWLTVV.

The chain joins TRBV20-1 to TRBJ2-3, with D uncertain. The length of the CDR3 is 10 residues. Between the trimmed V and J ends, which lost 3 bases and 7 bases, there was a span of 5 bases. Germline CDR1 DFQATT, CDR2 SNEGSKA (reference sequence). The CDR3 DNA reads as TGCAGTGCTAGGGAGAATACGCAGTATTTT. Protein: CSARENTQYF.

J is TRBJ2-3 and V is TRBV19; D not resolved. Germline V lookup: CDR1 LNHDA, CDR2 SQIVND (reference sequence). The CDR3 has 12 amino acids. V was cut by 9 bases and J by 1 base, with 8 bases left in between. The CDR3 reads CASPRGTDTQYF. For the CDR3, the DNA is TGTGCCAGCCCTCGTGGCACAGATACGCAGTATTTT.

This clone has only one observation. This chain links TRBV9 with TRBJ1-3; 8 nucleotides align to TRBD1. Germline loops: CDR1 SGDLS, CDR2 YYNGEE. The CDR3 sequence is 15 residues long. Trimming at V came to 1 base and at J to 3 bases, leaving 3 bases not matched to a gene. The CDR3: CASSVQGAGGNTIYF. The DNA of the CDR3 is TGTGCCAGCAGCGTACAGGGGGCAGGTGGAAACACCATATATTTT.

This clone was seen a handful of times. The rearrangement uses TRBV28 and TRBJ2-3, with D perhaps TRBD1 (6 bases). The germline V gene has CDR1 MDHEN and CDR2 SYDVKM. V was pared by 7 bases and J by 3 bases, with 14 bases between. This CDR3 comprises 14 residues. The CDR3 bases are TGTGCCAGCACAACCGGGACAAGAACAGATACGCAGTATTTT. It codes for CASTTGTRTDTQYF.

The V and J genes are TRBV19 and TRBJ2-7; D is uncertain. The V gene's germline CDR1 is LNHDA and CDR2 SQIVND (reference sequence). V gave up 5 bases and J gave up 2 bases, with 19 bases separating them. The CDR3 spans 16 residues. The CDR3 spells CASSPHLTSGTYEQYF. In nucleotides, the CDR3 is TGTGCCAGTAGTCCACACCTGACATCTGGCACCTACGAGCAGTACTTC.

This clone was seen a few times. The rearrangement uses TRBV2 and TRBJ2-1; maybe TRBD2 (5 bases). V was clipped by 5 bases and J by 8 bases, with 7 bases between them. CDR1 SNHLY and CDR2 FYNNEI come from the germline V gene. This CDR3 has 11 residues. The DNA of the CDR3 is TGTGCCAGCAGTACGGAGGATGAGCAGTTCTTC. It specifies CASSTEDEQFF.

This clone was detected a few times. The V and J genes are TRBV2 and TRBJ1-4; D is possibly TRBD1 (5 bases). Germline V CDR1 and CDR2: SNHLY, FYNNEI. Trimming took off 6 bases at V and 7 bases at J, with 12 bases between the two ends. The CDR3 length is 13 residues. The CDR3, as DNA: TGTGCCAGCAGCGGGCAGGGTGGTGAAAAACTGTTTTTT. This gives the protein CASSGQGGEKLFF.

This rearrangement joins TRBV30 to TRBJ1-4, with TRBD1 identical over 7 bases. J lost 8 bases, V lost 2 bases, and 11 bases had no gene match. Germline CDR1 and CDR2: GTSNPN and SVGIG (reference sequence). The CDR3 has 15 residues. The CDR3 coding sequence is TGTGCCTGGAGTAGTCGAGAGGGGGCGGGAGAAAAACTGTTTTTT. Amino acids: CAWSSREGAGEKLFF.

The chain joins TRBV30 to TRBJ1-1; 8 bases are shared with TRBD1. The length of the CDR3 is 14 residues. From germline, CDR1 is GTSNPN and CDR2 SVGIG (reference sequence). V lost 3 bases and J lost 4; bases outside the gene matches: 7. The CDR3 sequence is CAWRTTGVGTEAFF. The CDR3 DNA reads as TGTGCCTGGAGGACGACAGGGGTGGGCACTGAAGCTTTCTTT.

The chain employs TRBV5-1 and TRBJ2-1, with 8 positions matching TRBD2. The CDR3 runs 12 residues. Germline-derived CDR1 and CDR2 are SGHRS and YFSETQ. V lost 4 bases to trimming and J lost 10 bases; unmatched junction nucleotides: 4. The CDR3 loop reads CASSLIAGEQFF. As DNA, the CDR3 is TGCGCCAGCAGCCTGATAGCGGGGGAGCAGTTCTTC. Full variable domain (missing parts from reference TRBV5-1 and TRBJ2-1): KAGVTQTPRYLIKTRGQQVTLSCSPISGHRSVSWYQQTPGQGLQFLFEYFSETQRNKGNFPGRFSGRQFSNSRSEMNVSTLELGDSALYLCASSLIAGEQFFGPGTRLTVL.

The chain links TRBV7-2 to TRBJ1-1; D possibly corresponds to TRBD1 (5 bases). From germline, CDR1 is SGHTA and CDR2 FQGNSA. V was shortened by 5 bases and J by 7 bases, with 14 bases between the two germline ends. The CDR3 length is 13 residues. In nucleotides, the CDR3 is TGTGCCAGCAGCCTAGGCGGGGCAAGTGAAGCTTTCTTT. Translated, it gives CASSLGGASEAFF.

The rearrangement joins TRBV5-6 to TRBJ1-5; D might be TRBD1 (5 bases). Germline CDR1 is SGHDT and CDR2 is YYEEEE. V lost 3 bases and J lost 0, with 16 bases in between. The CDR3 consists of 17 residues. CDR3: CASSWGALGYSNQPQHF. The CDR3 nucleotides are TGTGCCAGCAGCTGGGGCGCGCTAGGTTATAGCAATCAGCCCCAGCATTTT.

This sequence joins TRBV11-2 and TRBJ2-5; TRBD2 might be the D (6 bases). Trimming cost V 5 bases and J 3 bases, with 16 bases left between them. CDR3 length: 15 amino acids. From germline, CDR1 is SGHAT and CDR2 FQNNGV. The CDR3 DNA reads as TGTGCCAGCAGCCCGAGACCTAGCGTTAAAGAGACCCAGTACTTC. This encodes CASSPRPSVKETQYF.

The rearrangement links TRBV21-1 to TRBJ2-7; TRBD1 is taken as the D call from the table, unchecked against the DNA. TRBV21-1 is flagged as a pseudogene. There are 15 residues in the CDR3. The CDR3 DNA reads as TGTGCCAGCAGCGCGGGGGGGGACAGGGGCTACGAGCAGTACGTC. This sequence encodes CASSAGGDRGYEQYV.

The chain links TRBV7-3 to TRBJ2-3; 7 bases map to TRBD1. Germline loops: CDR1 SGHTA, CDR2 FQGTGA. J lost 2 bases, V lost 4 bases, and 3 bases had no gene match. This CDR3 has 14 residues. CDR3 sequence reads: CASSSGQLTDTQYF. CDR3 nucleotides: TGTGCCAGCAGCTCGGGACAGCTCACAGATACGCAGTATTTT.

This rearrangement joins TRBV4-2 to TRBJ2-2; possibly TRBD2 for D (5 bases). CDR1 is LGHNA, CDR2 YNFKEQ, per germline. The CDR3 has 13 residues. Trimming shortened V by 8 bases and J by 2 bases, and 9 bases separated the two germline ends. CDR3 bases: TGTGCCAGCGAAGAGGGAAACACCGGGGAGCTGTTTTTT. It yields the protein CASEEGNTGELFF.

This chain uses TRBV9 with TRBJ1-1; 7 nucleotides match TRBD1. The CDR3 loop spans 16 amino acids. The junction had 11 bases not matched to a gene; V was cut back by 4 bases and J by 2 bases. Germline CDR1 is SGDLS and CDR2 is YYNGEE. The CDR3 reads CASSNTRGQTNTEAFF. The CDR3 DNA reads as TGTGCCAGCAGCAACACCCGGGGACAGACAAACACTGAAGCTTTCTTT.

The chain couples TRBV29-1 to TRBJ1-4; D may be TRBD1 (6 bases). V lost 6 bases and J 0 bases, leaving 11 bases between the germline ends. CDR3 length: 14 residues. Germline V lookup: CDR1 SQVTM, CDR2 ANQGSEA. The CDR3 bases are TGCAGCGTCTTATACAGGGCAACTAATGAAAAACTGTTTTTT. It encodes CSVLYRATNEKLFF.

This rearrangement joins TRBV6-5 to TRBJ2-1; TRBD2 matches at 9 bases. The J segment lost 3 bases and the V segment lost 5 bases, leaving 5 bases of the junction unmatched. The CDR3 covers 15 residues. The germline CDR1 and CDR2 sequences are MNHEY and SVGAGI. The CDR3 sequence is CASSPSGVDYNEQFF. In DNA form, the CDR3 reads TGTGCCAGCAGTCCTAGCGGGGTCGACTACAATGAGCAGTTCTTC.

This clone was seen just once. This sequence joins TRBV27 and TRBJ2-6; 8 bases map to TRBD1. V dropped 2 bases and J dropped 1; count of bases not matched to a gene: 4. The CDR3 sequence is 17 residues long. The germline V gene encodes CDR1 MNHEY and CDR2 SMNVEV (reference sequence). The CDR3 DNA follows: TGTGCCAGCAGTTTAACAGGGGGGTTTTCTGGGGCCAACGTCCTGACTTTC. Translated, it gives CASSLTGGFSGANVLTF.

Only one count was recorded for this clone. V usage is TRBV11-2 and J usage is TRBJ1-5; D may be TRBD1 (5 bases). The V and J ends lost 0 bases and 5 bases respectively, with 11 bases between them. The CDR3 length is 15 residues. The germline V gene encodes CDR1 SGHAT and CDR2 FQNNGV. The CDR3 DNA sequence: TGTGCCAGCAGCTTAGAGGGGGGGGATGATCAGCCCCAGCATTTT. It yields the protein CASSLEGGDDQPQHF.

This clone was counted between two and nine times. The gene calls are TRBV7-2 and TRBJ2-1, with D possibly being TRBD2 (5 bases). Trimming took off 2 bases at V and 0 bases at J, with 14 bases between the two ends. CDR3 length: 17 amino acids. The germline V gene encodes CDR1 SGHTA and CDR2 FQGNSA. Here the CDR3 reads CASSLSSVSGSYNEQFF. CDR3 DNA: TGTGCCAGCAGCTTATCTAGTGTAAGCGGCTCCTACAATGAGCAGTTCTTC.

The chain joins TRBV5-5 to TRBJ2-7, with 10 bases lining up with TRBD2. J was trimmed by 3 bases and V by 3 bases; bases with no gene match: 12. The CDR3 has 17 residues. Per the germline V gene, CDR1 is SGHKS and CDR2 is YYEKEE (reference sequence). The CDR3 region has the DNA TGTGCCAGCAGCTCGGAGCCGGCACTAGCGGGATTCTACGAGCAGTACTTC. It encodes CASSSEPALAGFYEQYF.

The chain couples TRBV28 to TRBJ2-1; TRBD2 matches 7 bases. The CDR3 extends over 13 amino acids. The J segment lost 4 bases and the V segment lost 6 bases, leaving 3 bases of the junction unmatched. Per germline, CDR1 MDHEN and CDR2 SYDVKM. CDR3 loop: CASRNSGYNEQFF. The CDR3 DNA reads as TGTGCCAGCAGGAATAGCGGGTACAATGAGCAGTTCTTC.

The chain joins TRBV4-2 to TRBJ2-3; the D gene is possibly TRBD2 (6 bases). The CDR3 runs to 17 residues. Germline V gene data show CDR1 as LGHNA and CDR2 as YNFKEQ. V was cut by 0 bases and J by 1 base, with 14 bases left in between. The CDR3 region has the DNA TGTGCCAGCAGCCAAGATGGGCGGGGCGGTCGCACAGATACGCAGTATTTT. It encodes CASSQDGRGGRTDTQYF.

This clone has only a few counts. The V and J genes are TRBV19 and TRBJ2-2; the match to TRBD1 covers 9 bases. This CDR3 is built from 15 residues. The trim removed 5 bases at V and 5 bases at J, leaving 6 bases unmatched. CDR1 LNHDA and CDR2 SQIVND come from the germline V gene (reference sequence). The DNA for the CDR3 is TGTGCCAGTAGTCCATCGACAGGGGGTACCGGGGAGCTGTTTTTT. Amino acid sequence: CASSPSTGGTGELFF. Full variable domain (rest looked up from reference TRBV19 and TRBJ2-2): DGGITQSPKYLFRKEGQNVTLSCEQNLNHDAMYWYRQDPGQGLRLIYYSQIVNDFQKGDIAEGYSVSREKKESFPLTVTSAQKNPTAFYLCASSPSTGGTGELFFGEGSRLTVL.